One sample yielded the 30 T cell receptor beta chains listed below, sequenced in a study of tumor-infiltrating lymphocytes in primary liver carcinoma. The study co-extracted DNA and RNA from around 20-30 mg of unsorted bulk tissue. From 500 ng of total RNA, TCR beta-specific cDNA was reverse-transcribed using a constant-region primer. Three nested multiplex PCR rounds of slightly modified ARM-PCR generated TCR beta libraries. Each of the first two PCR rounds ran approximately 10 cycles with TRBV1-TRBV30 forward and C-beta reverse primers. From the multiplex PCR reads, TCRdb called clonotypes with MiXCR, one entry per CDR3 protein. Found here are tens of thousands of distinct CDR3 sequences, approximately 78% of them singletons; the top ten hold just over 45%. Sequencing used liver tumor tissue from sampling region 3. The subset is: tumor region T3, left-lateral pole. These receptors were obtained from a man aged 40-50 years with primary liver carcinoma and hepatitis B virus infection.

Worth noting for this clonotype: Germline and junction disagree at one end, which may indicate a read error. V and J are TRBV10-3 and TRBJ2-1, with 7 bases that match TRBD1. The V gene's germline CDR1 is ENHRY and CDR2 SYGVKD. The CDR3 has 12 amino acids. Here the CDR3 DNA reads TGTGCCAACTGGGACAGCAACAATGAGCAATTCTTC. Protein: CANWDSNNEQFF.

This clonotype appeared a single time. Here the CDR3 omits its conserved ending phenylalanine or tryptophan, so a read error is the likely source. The rearrangement links TRBV28 to TRBJ1-5; D gene unclear. CDR3 length: 13 amino acids. V was cut by 11 bases and J by 6 bases, with 17 bases left in between. The germline CDR1 and CDR2 sequences are MDHEN and SYDVKM. The CDR3 sequence: CASCWVAGQPQHT. CDR3 bases: TGTGCCTCCTGTTGGGTGGCCGGTCAGCCCCAGCATACT.

Comment on this clonotype: An end of the junction does not agree with germline; a read error may underlie this. The chain combines TRBV11-2 with TRBJ2-5; 8 bases agree with TRBD2. This CDR3 has 16 amino acids. Looked up from germline, CDR1 is SGHAT and CDR2 is FQNNGV. CDR3 protein: CANSQIPGGGKEPQYF. CDR3 in DNA: TGTGCCAATAGCCAAATTCCTGGCGGGGGGAAAGAGCCCCAGTACTTC.

Turning to this clonotype: The final CDR3 position lacks the conserved phenylalanine or tryptophan, pointing to a likely read error. The V gene is TRBV5-1, the J gene TRBJ1-2; D is unresolved. The CDR3 runs 15 residues. CDR1 is SGHRS, CDR2 YFSETQ, per germline. The CDR3 DNA sequence: TGCGCCAGCAGCTTTGATGGAGCAGCTAACCATGGCTACACCTTG. Translating gives CASSFDGAANHGYTL.

Concerning this clonotype itself: One junction end disagrees with the germline gene, perhaps due to a read error. The chain joins TRBV28 to TRBJ2-7, with TRBD1 identical over 9 bases. Germline CDR1 reads MDHEN; CDR2 reads SYDVKM. The CDR3 is 14 amino acids. This CDR3 reads CTSSATGGPYEQYF. The CDR3 region has the DNA TGTACCAGCAGTGCGACAGGGGGACCCTACGAGCAGTACTTC.

In the case of this clonotype: Mismatch with germline at one junction end may stem from a read error. V gene TRBV10-3 combines with J gene TRBJ2-7; 7 bases are shared with TRBD2. Germline V gene sequence: CDR1 ENHRY, CDR2 SYGVKD. The CDR3 is 15 residues long. The CDR3 loop reads CAIRFGTSDFYEQYF. The DNA for the CDR3 is TGTGCCATCAGATTCGGTACTAGCGACTTCTACGAGCAATACTTC.

Remarks on this clonotype: The CDR3 ends on some other residue instead of the conserved phenylalanine or tryptophan, so this is likely a read error. It is unclear where the CDR3 begins or ends on the DNA, so no DNA is shown, and the CDR3 is as TCRdb lists it. V usage is TRBV4-1 and J usage is TRBJ2-1; no check of the table's D call, TRBD2, against the DNA was made. The CDR3 extends over 15 residues, inclusive of both ends. Per the germline V gene, CDR1 is MGHRA and CDR2 is YSYEKL. CDR3 in amino acids: CASSPLGNNNNEQFL.

A word on this clonotype: Germline is not matched at one junction end, which may reflect a read error. The chain employs TRBV4-2 and TRBJ2-7, with 16 bases that match TRBD2. Per germline, CDR1 LGHNA and CDR2 YNFKEQ. The CDR3 is 18 amino acids. CDR3 DNA sequence: TGTACCAGCAGTGGAAGACCGGGACTAGCGGGAGGGCTACACGAGCAGTACTTC. Translating gives CTSSGRPGLAGGLHEQYF.

About this clonotype: At one end, the junction sequence differs from germline, possibly due to a read error. The chain combines TRBV4-1 with TRBJ2-1, with 9 bases that match TRBD1. The CDR3 consists of 17 residues. The germline V gene has CDR1 MGHRA and CDR2 YSYEKL. The CDR3 is CASSQGTGRGSYIEQFF. In nucleotides, the CDR3 is TGCGCCAGCAGCCAGGGGACAGGGAGGGGCTCCTACATTGAGCAGTTCTTC.

On this clonotype itself: No conserved phenylalanine or tryptophan ends this CDR3, so it is likely a read error. The rearrangement joins TRBV4-1 to TRBJ2-5, with 8 bases fitting TRBD2. Germline CDR1 is MGHRA and CDR2 is YSYEKL. This CDR3 comprises 14 residues. The CDR3 loop reads CTSSQAGEPETQYL. The CDR3 DNA sequence: TGCACCAGCAGCCAAGCGGGAGAGCCAGAGACCCAGTACCTC.

The rearrangement joins TRBV12-3 or TRBV12-4 to TRBJ2-2; D not certain. V lost 10 bases to trimming and J lost 7 bases, with 10 bases between them. This CDR3 is built from 11 residues. Here the CDR3 DNA reads TGTGCCACCCTGGGAATCGGGGAGCTGTTTTTT. This gives the protein CATLGIGELFF.

A single count supports this clonotype. J is TRBJ2-5 and V is TRBV29-1; D is perhaps TRBD2 (5 bases). Germline CDR1 is SQVTM and CDR2 is ANQGSEA. The CDR3 runs to 14 residues. CDR3 DNA: TGCAGTTACCTCCCCCCACGGGGTAAAGAGACCCAGTACTTC. As protein: CSYLPPRGKETQYF.

V is TRBV20-1 and J is TRBJ2-7, with 8 positions matching TRBD1. With V trimmed by 6 bases and J by 3 bases, 10 bases remained unmatched. CDR3 length: 14 residues. Germline CDR1 and CDR2: DFQATT and SNEGSKA (reference sequence). The CDR3 coding sequence is TGCAGTGCCATTGAGACAGGGGAAGGCTACGAGCAGTACTTC. It encodes CSAIETGEGYEQYF.

In this sample, this clonotype turned up once. Compared with germline, one end of the junction differs, possibly owing to a read error. The rearrangement joins TRBV12-3 or TRBV12-4 to TRBJ2-5; 12 nucleotides align to TRBD2. This CDR3 region has 13 residues. The CDR3 DNA sequence: TGTGGCAGCAGCCGACTAGCGGGAGAGACCCGGTACTTC. This gives the protein CGSSRLAGETRYF.

Notes on this clonotype: The germline gene is not matched at one end of the junction; a read error may be the cause. The chain employs TRBV7-2 and TRBJ2-1; TRBD1 is a possible D gene (6 bases). This CDR3 region has 16 residues. Germline V gene data show CDR1 as SGHTA and CDR2 as FQGNSA. The CDR3 region is CACSSGQGWSYNEQFF. DNA for the CDR3: TGTGCCTGCAGCTCTGGGCAGGGGTGGTCCTACAACGAGCAGTTCTTC.

The chain carries TRBV4-1 and TRBJ2-7; D possibly corresponds to TRBD2 (6 bases). The CDR3 runs to 15 residues. Trimming cost V 0 bases and J 4 bases, with 13 bases left between them. CDR1 is MGHRA and CDR2 is YSYEKL in the germline V gene. The CDR3 DNA is TGCGCCAGCAGCCAAGAACTAGCTGTAGGATACGAGCAGTACTTC. Protein sequence: CASSQELAVGYEQYF.

This clonotype was counted a single time. The junction and the germline gene differ at one end; a read error may be behind it. This chain joins TRBV11-2 and TRBJ2-1; D possibly corresponds to TRBD2 (6 bases). Germline V gene sequence: CDR1 SGHAT, CDR2 FQNNGV. The CDR3 has 13 amino acids. CDR3 sequence (DNA): TGTGCCAGCAGTTTAGATCTGCTAGCGATGGGATTCTTC. This codes for CASSLDLLAMGFF.

With regard to this clonotype: Because the CDR3 is missing its conserved closing phenylalanine or tryptophan, this is likely a read error. The chain is built from TRBV30 and TRBJ1-1; 7 nucleotides line up with TRBD1. In germline, CDR1 is GTSNPN, CDR2 SVGIG (reference sequence). This CDR3 contains 14 residues. Trimming at V came to 0 bases and at J to 8 bases, leaving 9 bases not matched to a gene. CDR3 coding DNA: TGTGCCTGGAGTGTACAGGGGATAACCACAGAAGCTTTCCTT. Amino acid sequence: CAWSVQGITTEAFL.

A note on this clonotype: One base away lies a much larger clone, so this may be a sequencing read error. The genes are TRBV7-9 and TRBJ2-7, with D perhaps TRBD1 or TRBD2 (5 bases each). CDR1 and CDR2 from the germline V gene are SEHNR and FQNEAQ (reference sequence). CDR3 length: 12 residues. CDR3 bases: TGTGCCAGCAGCTTTCTTGGGGACGAGCATTACTTC. Residues: CASSFLGDEHYF.

The CDR3 coding sequence is TGCACCAACACCCAAGATCGGGAGACTCCCTACGAGCAGTACTTC. Translation: CTNTQDRETPYEQYF. The rearrangement links TRBV4-3 to TRBJ2-7; possible D gene TRBD2, 6 bases. CDR1 LGHNA and CDR2 YSLEER come from the germline V gene. The CDR3 sequence is 15 residues long.

With regard to this clonotype: At one end, the junction sequence differs from germline, possibly due to a read error. For the CDR3, the DNA is TGTGCCAGTAGTTTATTTGACCCCTCCACAGATACGCAATATTTT. It is translated as CASSLFDPSTDTQYF. V is TRBV12-3 or TRBV12-4 and J is TRBJ2-3, with D uncertain. CDR3 length: 15 amino acids.

About this clonotype itself: At one boundary the junction diverges from the germline segment, which might be a read error. The chain recombines TRBV5-5 with TRBJ1-2; no firm D call. The CDR3 loop spans 16 amino acids. Germline V gives CDR1 SGHKS, CDR2 YYEKEE (reference sequence). The CDR3 region has the DNA TGTGTCAGCAACCTTCGACCGGCTATTGGAATATCTGGCTACACCTTC. This codes for CVSNLRPAIGISGYTF.

About this clonotype: No conserved phenylalanine or tryptophan is present at the end of the CDR3, so a read error is the likely explanation. The rearrangement uses TRBV13 and TRBJ2-7; 10 bases are a match to TRBD2. Germline V gene data show CDR1 as PRHDT and CDR2 as FYEKMQ (reference sequence). The CDR3 length is 17 residues. CDR3 in DNA: TGTACCAGCAGTCTACAACTTAGCGGGAGGACGGCCTACGAGCAGTACTCC. This encodes CTSSLQLSGRTAYEQYS.

This clonotype was detected a few times. Here the CDR3 omits its conserved ending phenylalanine or tryptophan, so a read error is the likely source. The chain is built from TRBV11-3 and TRBJ2-1, with 11 bases that match TRBD2. Germline V gene sequence: CDR1 SGHNT, CDR2 YENEEA. V shed 2 bases, J shed 6 bases, and the junction held 12 bases outside the gene matches. There are 18 residues in the CDR3. The CDR3, as DNA: TGTGCCAGCAGCTTACACCCCCCCGGGACTAGCGGCTTCAATGAGCAGTTCCTA. As protein: CASSLHPPGTSGFNEQFL.

This clonotype is judged medium-sized (0.01 to 0.1%). The chain recombines TRBV5-6 with TRBJ2-2; 10 bases match TRBD1. This CDR3 spans 15 amino acids. Germline trimming cut 5 bases from V and 4 bases from J; bases unmatched to any gene: 5. Germline CDR1 SGHDT, CDR2 YYEEEE. The CDR3 spells CASSIGTGVTGELFF. The CDR3 DNA is TGTGCCAGCAGTATCGGGACAGGGGTCACCGGGGAGCTGTTTTTT.

Concerning this clonotype: A read error may produce the germline difference seen at one junction end. The J gene is TRBJ2-2, the V gene TRBV7-8, with D perhaps TRBD2 (5 bases). This CDR3 spans 16 amino acids. The germline gives CDR1 SGHVS, CDR2 FQNEAQ. The DNA of the CDR3 is TGTGCCAGCAGCAGAATCCGAGCGGAGAACGCCGGGGAGCAGTTTTTT. Its translation is CASSRIRAENAGEQFF.

As regards this clonotype: A single base separates this from a much larger clone, so it may be a read error. This rearrangement joins TRBV7-3 to TRBJ2-1; TRBD2 aligns across 8 bases. Germline CDR1 is SGHTA and CDR2 is FQGTGA. J was trimmed by 5 bases and V by 4 bases; bases with no gene match: 4. The length of the CDR3 is 14 residues. The CDR3 loop reads CASSSSLADNEQFF. The CDR3 nucleotides are TGTGCCAGCAGCTCATCACTAGCGGACAATGAGCAGTTCTTC. The complete variable domain, with remaining parts taken from reference TRBV7-3 and TRBJ2-1, reads GAGVSQTPSNKVTEKGKYVELRCDPISGHTALYWYRQSLGQGPEFLIYFQGTGAADDSGLPNDRFFAVRPEGSVSTLKIQRTERGDSAVYLCASSSSLADNEQFFGPGTRLTVL.

This clonotype was counted a single time. The junction shows a germline mismatch at one end, possibly a read error. The chain recombines TRBV5-4 with TRBJ2-7; D could derive from TRBD1 or TRBD2 (5 bases each). CDR1 is SGHNT, CDR2 YYREEE, per germline (reference sequence). The CDR3 is made up of 15 amino acids. The CDR3 region has the DNA TGTGCCAGCAGTTTGGACAAGGGGACCCTCTACGAGCAGTACTTC. Translation gives CASSLDKGTLYEQYF. The entire variable domain, with the rest obtained from reference TRBV5-4 and TRBJ2-7, is as follows: ETGVTQSPTHLIKTRGQQVTLRCSSQSGHNTVSWYQQALGQGPQFIFQYYREEENGRGNFPPRFSGLQFPNYSSELNVNALELDDSALYLCASSLDKGTLYEQYFGPGTRLTVT.

For this clonotype: One end of the junction does not line up with germline, which may come from a read error. This chain links TRBV4-3 with TRBJ2-2, with 8 bases that match TRBD1. The V gene's germline CDR1 is LGHNA and CDR2 YSLEER. This CDR3 contains 15 residues. This CDR3 is CTSSHDRGNTGELFF. The CDR3, as DNA: TGCACCAGCAGCCACGACAGGGGCAACACAGGGGAGCTGTTTTTT.

In regard to this clonotype: Since the CDR3 does not end with the conserved phenylalanine or tryptophan, this likely comes from a read error. The rearrangement uses TRBV10-3 and TRBJ2-7, with 11 bases identical to TRBD2. With V trimmed by 8 bases and J by 0 bases, 18 bases remained unmatched. Germline CDR1 ENHRY, CDR2 SYGVKD. CDR3 length: 19 amino acids. CDR3 in DNA: TGTGCCATCTCCAAACGATCGGGACTAGCGGAAGGGTTCTCCTACGAGCAGTACTTA. Translation: CAISKRSGLAEGFSYEQYL.